The T cell receptor (beta chain) described here comes from a study of neoadjuvant nivolumab and ipilimumab in lung cancer. Study-level background: Patients got nivolumab 3 mg/kg on days 1, 15 and 29; combination added ipilimumab 1 mg/kg day 1.

General study findings and limits: Resected tumors had greater TCR richness and clonality than uninvolved lung. From pretherapy to surgery, tumor richness and clonality rose with dual therapy.

V gave up 3 bases and J gave up 2 bases; unmatched junction bases: 3. Germline loops: CDR1 SQVTM, CDR2 ANQGSEA. The CDR3 length is 13 residues. Remarks on this clone: Its antigen is undetermined.

The table came from immunoSEQ multiplex PCR; TCRdb's copy has only in-frame clones and leaves some out. The profile shows 30,000 to 35,000 clones, over 75% of them singletons. This chain links TRBV29-1 with TRBJ1-2; 7 positions agree with TRBD1. The material sequenced was peripheral blood, taken after neoadjuvant nivolumab, alone or with ipilimumab, at or shortly before surgery. The sequence was obtained from an adult with non-small cell lung cancer. The CDR3 sequence is CSVDVGQNYGYTF. The CDR3 region has the DNA TGCAGCGTTGACGTGGGACAGAACTATGGCTACACCTTC.